Below are 12 T cell receptor beta chains sequenced from a single sample in a study of T cell clonality in common variable immunodeficiency. Study conclusions and caveats: Reportedly, TCR beta sequences from common variable immunodeficiency showed fewer deletions and N-nucleotide insertions.

The table came from immunoSEQ multiplex PCR; TCRdb's copy has only in-frame clones and leaves some out. Altogether some 15,000 clones were found in the sample, and no singletons occur. No antigen has been identified for these receptors. Source material: peripheral blood mononuclear cells. The source is a human donor with common variable immunodeficiency.

This clone is labeled as medium-sized. The sequenced fragment ends 3 residues before the CDR3 boundary, so the rest is inferred from the germline J gene. V usage is TRBV5-5 and J usage is TRBJ1-1; 10 bases match TRBD1. The germline gives CDR1 SGHKS, CDR2 YYEKEE (reference sequence). The CDR3 runs 13 residues. CDR3 sequence reads: CASSLVGQGRAFF. CDR3 bases read: TGTGCCAGCAGCTTGGTGGGACAGGGGCGA.

Concerning this clone: The read is 3 residues too short to cover the CDR3 end, so that end is filled in from the germline J gene. This chain joins TRBV30 and TRBJ1-4; D not certain. The CDR3 contains 12 residues. The V end lost 5 bases, the J end lost 3 bases, and 7 bases lay between the germline ends. Germline V CDR1 and CDR2: GTSNPN, SVGIG (reference sequence). This chain's CDR3 is CAWGGANEKLFF. The CDR3 DNA, read in part, is TGTGCCTGGGGCGGGGCTAATGAAAAA.

CDR3 protein: CASGSGGITDTQYF. CDR3 DNA (partial): TGTGCCAGTGGTAGCGGGGGGATCACAGATACG. This chain links TRBV19 with TRBJ2-3, with 10 bases identical to TRBD2. The CDR3 end falls 3 residues outside the read, so it is completed with the germline J gene. After removal of 8 bases from V and 2 bases from J, the junction contained 4 bases not matched to a gene. The length of the CDR3 is 14 residues. Germline values: CDR1 LNHDA, CDR2 SQIVND (reference sequence).

This clone appeared a few times. The read finishes 3 residues shy of the CDR3 end, and the germline J gene is used to complete it. The J gene is TRBJ2-2, the V gene TRBV18, with unresolved D. Trimming cost V 3 bases and J 1 base, with 6 bases left between them. The V gene's germline CDR1 is KGHSH and CDR2 LQKENI. CDR3 length equals 14 residues. This CDR3 reads CASSPSQNTGELFF. The sequenced part of the CDR3 DNA is TGTGCCAGCTCACCTTCACAGAACACCGGGGAG.

About this clone itself: The read terminates 3 residues before the CDR3 end, so the remaining end is supplied by the germline J gene. The J gene is TRBJ1-6, the V gene TRBV7-2; 8 nucleotides match TRBD1. Per germline, CDR1 SGHTA and CDR2 FQGNSA. The V segment lost 6 bases and the J segment 10 bases; nucleotides outside the gene matches: 11. This CDR3 is built from 15 residues. The part of the CDR3 DNA that was read is TGTGCCAGCAGTTCCCGACAGGGGCTATACTCACCC. Its translation: CASSSRQGLYSP. The full CDR3 reads CASSSRQGLYSPLHF.

This clone was seen a few times. The read halts 3 residues ahead of the CDR3 end, with the missing end drawn from the germline J gene. This chain joins TRBV19 and TRBJ1-2; D remains unclear. CDR3 length: 12 amino acids. Germline V gene lookup returns CDR1 LNHDA and CDR2 SQIVND (reference sequence). CDR3 sequence reads: CASSIYGVSYTF. The sequenced CDR3 bases are TGTGCCAGTAGTATATACGGTGTAAGC.

This clone was detected a few times. The DNA ends 3 residues before the CDR3 does, and the rest of the CDR3 is filled in from the germline J gene. This chain joins TRBV6-9 and TRBJ2-5, with 11 bases identical to TRBD2. V shed 2 bases, J shed 5 bases, and the junction held 22 bases outside the gene matches. This CDR3 spans 21 amino acids. Germline lookup yields CDR1 MNHGY and CDR2 SVAAGI. The CDR3 loop is CASSYPLFRLAGGPDPETQYF. CDR3 bases read: TGTGCCAGCAGTTATCCCCTCTTTCGTTTAGCGGGGGGGCCTGATCCGGAGACC.

This clone has only a few counts. The read ends 3 residues shy of where the CDR3 ends; the end is completed using the germline J gene. The chain has TRBV19 and TRBJ2-7, with D perhaps matching TRBD2 (5 bases). Germline CDR1 reads LNHDA; CDR2 reads SQIVND (reference sequence). This CDR3 is built from 16 residues. V was trimmed by 4 bases and J by 2 bases, leaving 18 bases between them. Incomplete CDR3 DNA: TGTGCCAGTAGTACCCTGAGCGGAACGAAACCCTACGAG. Protein: CASSTLSGTKPYE. The CDR3 reads in full as CASSTLSGTKPYEQYF.

This clone was observed a few times. With the read ending 3 residues before the CDR3 end, the germline J gene is used to fill in that end. The chain has TRBV19 and TRBJ2-7, with D perhaps matching TRBD2 (5 bases). The CDR3 runs 16 residues. The germline CDR1 and CDR2 sequences are LNHDA and SQIVND (reference sequence). The V end lost 5 bases, the J end lost 6 bases, and 23 bases lay between the germline ends. The covered CDR3 bases are TGTGCCAGTAGTCTGCGATCTGGAGCCAGCGGAGCCGAG. Translated: CASSLRSGASGAE. The complete CDR3 reads CASSLRSGASGAEQYF.

As for this clone: The sequence runs out 3 residues before the end of the CDR3; the remainder is reconstructed from the germline J gene. The chain joins TRBV19 to TRBJ1-1, with 9 bases matching TRBD1. Trimming cost V 4 bases and J 1 base; bases outside gene matches: 7. Germline-derived CDR1 and CDR2 are LNHDA and SQIVND (reference sequence). The CDR3 loop spans 16 amino acids. CDR3 amino acids: CASSRQGEAPNTEAFF. The sequenced CDR3 bases are TGTGCCAGTAGTAGACAGGGGGAAGCCCCGAACACTGAA.

This clone was counted at least ten times. Read data end 3 residues before the CDR3 end; the end is taken from the germline J gene. This chain connects TRBV2 to TRBJ2-6; the match to TRBD1 covers 7 bases. The CDR3 covers 15 residues. Germline CDR1 reads SNHLY; CDR2 reads FYNNEI. With V trimmed by 6 bases and J by 4 bases, 6 bases remained unmatched. The CDR3 region is CASSPTGYGANVLTF. Partial CDR3 DNA: TGTGCCAGCAGCCCGACAGGGTACGGGGCCAACGTC.

On this clone itself: The sequence runs out 3 residues before the end of the CDR3; the remainder is reconstructed from the germline J gene. The gene calls are TRBV20-1 and TRBJ2-7, with 12 bases lining up with TRBD2. In germline, CDR1 is DFQATT, CDR2 SNEGSKA (reference sequence). V shed 1 base and J 0 bases; nucleotides not matched to a gene: 7. There are 17 residues in the CDR3. The part of the CDR3 DNA that was read is TGCAGTGCTAGAGGCCTAGCGGGGGGGTTCAGCTCCTACGAG. This translates into CSARGLAGGFSSYE. The CDR3, in full, reads CSARGLAGGFSSYEQYF.